Following are 20 T cell receptor beta chains from one sample sequenced in a study of T-cell reconstitution after alpha-beta-depleted transplantation in children. Unique molecular identifiers were incorporated into the prepared TCRbeta library. TCRdb re-analysed the PCR reads in MiXCR, keeping a single row per CDR3 protein. Of about 610,000 distinct CDR3 sequences listed, about 10% were seen once; the top ten hold about 4%. The source material was PBMCs from the stem cell graft donor, sampled from the stem cell graft. These receptors were obtained from a human donor who donated a stem cell graft to a child with acute myeloid leukemia.

This clonotype was counted between two and nine times. This sequence joins TRBV19 and TRBJ2-2, with a tentative D call TRBD2 (6 bases). This CDR3 comprises 16 residues. Germline V lookup: CDR1 LNHDA, CDR2 SQIVND (reference sequence). Trimming removed 7 bases at V and 4 bases at J, with 19 bases between. The CDR3 loop reads CASKPQPAGLTGELFF. Written as DNA, the CDR3 is TGTGCCAGTAAGCCTCAACCAGCGGGCCTCACCGGGGAGCTGTTTTTT.

The chain links TRBV2 to TRBJ1-6, with D perhaps TRBD1 (6 bases). This CDR3 is 16 amino acids long. Germline V lookup: CDR1 SNHLY, CDR2 FYNNEI. Trimming removed 1 base at V and 0 bases at J, with 7 bases between. DNA for the CDR3: TGTGCCAGCAGTGAAGAAGGGGGCTCCTATAATTCACCCCTCCACTTT. Residues: CASSEEGGSYNSPLHF.

The chain employs TRBV9 and TRBJ2-7; 9 positions match TRBD2. The CDR3 length is 14 residues. The germline V gene encodes CDR1 SGDLS and CDR2 YYNGEE. J was trimmed by 4 bases and V by 3 bases; bases with no gene match: 5. The DNA of the CDR3 is TGTGCCAGCAGCGCTAGCGGGACGGCTTACGAGCAGTACTTC. Its protein product is CASSASGTAYEQYF.

There are a few counts of this clonotype. The chain links TRBV20-1 to TRBJ2-7; possibly TRBD1 for D (5 bases). Trimming took off 5 bases at V and 4 bases at J, with 18 bases between the two ends. The CDR3 contains 14 residues. Per the germline V gene, CDR1 is DFQATT and CDR2 is SNEGSKA (reference sequence). In nucleotides, the CDR3 is TGCAGTGCTCTGACAGATGCCGGGCCTTACGAGCAGTACTTC. Amino acid sequence: CSALTDAGPYEQYF.

This clonotype was found many times. V is TRBV13 and J is TRBJ2-3, with TRBD2 as a possible D gene (6 bases). Germline lookup yields CDR1 PRHDT and CDR2 FYEKMQ (reference sequence). This CDR3 comprises 16 residues. The V gene lost 5 bases and the J gene lost 5 bases, with 20 bases spanning the gap. The CDR3 sequence is CASSPSGRGPLDTQYF. CDR3 nucleotides: TGTGCCAGCAGCCCGTCGGGGCGGGGCCCCCTAGATACGCAGTATTTT.

V is TRBV20-1 and J is TRBJ1-3; TRBD1 is a possible D gene (6 bases). The CDR3 covers 14 residues. V dropped 2 bases and J dropped 9 bases, with 17 bases sitting between them. Germline CDR1 DFQATT, CDR2 SNEGSKA (reference sequence). The CDR3 sequence: CSARMGWGAGTIYF. For the CDR3, the DNA is TGCAGTGCTAGAATGGGATGGGGGGCTGGCACCATATATTTT.

The chain carries TRBV6-5 and TRBJ2-7; 9 nucleotides match TRBD1. V lost 0 bases and J lost 3; bases outside the gene matches: 3. The CDR3 is 15 residues long. The germline V gene encodes CDR1 MNHEY and CDR2 SVGAGI. The CDR3 DNA is TGTGCCAGCAGTTACTCACCGGGACAGGGCTACGAGCAGTACTTC. Protein sequence: CASSYSPGQGYEQYF.

This chain uses TRBV20-1 with TRBJ2-3; the match to TRBD2 covers 9 bases. CDR1 is DFQATT, CDR2 SNEGSKA, per germline (reference sequence). The CDR3 has 14 residues. The V gene end was trimmed by 4 bases and the J gene end by 2 bases; junction bases not matched to a gene: 4. DNA for the CDR3: TGCAGTGCTATTAGCGGGAGCGCCACAGATACGCAGTATTTT. Amino acids: CSAISGSATDTQYF.

The chain joins TRBV28 to TRBJ2-7; no clear D gene. Germline V gene lookup returns CDR1 MDHEN and CDR2 SYDVKM. The ends were cut back, 10 bases at V and 6 bases at J, with 22 bases in the middle. This CDR3 is built from 14 residues. DNA for the CDR3: TGTGCCAACAGCCGCCCTCCGTCGTCCCGCGAGCAGTACTTC. It encodes CANSRPPSSREQYF.

The table lists this clonotype with many counts. V is TRBV7-3 and J is TRBJ2-2; maybe TRBD2 (6 bases). Germline V lookup: CDR1 SGHTA, CDR2 FQGTGA. Between the trimmed V and J ends, which lost 2 bases and 2 bases, there was a span of 15 bases. This CDR3 is 17 amino acids long. The CDR3 nucleotides read TGTGCCAGCAGCTTAGCCCCTAGCGACCTAAACACCGGGGAGCTGTTTTTT. This gives the protein CASSLAPSDLNTGELFF.

The chain combines TRBV18 with TRBJ2-1; TRBD2 agrees at 12 bases. CDR3 length: 13 amino acids. Germline loops: CDR1 KGHSH, CDR2 LQKENI. With 8 bases clipped from V and 6 bases from J, the junction kept 2 bases outside the gene matches. The CDR3 spells CASGLAGINEQFF. In DNA, the CDR3 is TGTGCCAGCGGACTAGCGGGGATCAATGAGCAGTTCTTC.

This chain connects TRBV7-2 to TRBJ2-5; possibly TRBD2 for D (6 bases). This CDR3 is built from 16 residues. Trimming cost V 3 bases and J 5 bases, with 19 bases left between them. In germline, CDR1 is SGHTA, CDR2 FQGNSA. The CDR3 loop is CASSLAPRGGVETQYF. CDR3 in DNA: TGTGCCAGCAGCTTGGCCCCCCGGGGAGGTGTTGAGACCCAGTACTTC.

This clonotype was observed a handful of times. The rearrangement links TRBV4-3 to TRBJ2-2; 7 bases map to TRBD1. Germline V CDR1 and CDR2: LGHNA, YSLEER. V was pared by 1 base and J by 4 bases, with 6 bases of the junction left unmatched. CDR3 length equals 16 residues. The CDR3 spells CASSQGRGDSTGELFF. The CDR3 region has the DNA TGCGCCAGCAGCCAAGGGCGAGGGGACAGCACCGGGGAGCTGTTTTTT.

The table lists this clonotype with a few counts. This sequence joins TRBV4-2 and TRBJ2-4; 7 nucleotides agree with TRBD1. CDR1 and CDR2 from the germline V gene are LGHNA and YNFKEQ. V gave up 0 bases and J gave up 0 bases; unmatched junction bases: 5. The CDR3 is made up of 17 amino acids. CDR3 coding DNA: TGTGCCAGCAGCCAAGATCCCCAGGGGGTAGCCAAAAACATTCAGTACTTC. Encoded protein: CASSQDPQGVAKNIQYF.

The chain recombines TRBV7-3 with TRBJ2-5, with no clear D. The CDR3 contains 13 residues. The ends were cut back, 4 bases at V and 5 bases at J, with 11 bases in the middle. Germline V gene lookup returns CDR1 SGHTA and CDR2 FQGTGA. As DNA, the CDR3 is TGTGCCAGCAGCTCCACGCTGCTGGAGACCCAGTACTTC. It specifies CASSSTLLETQYF.

This clonotype was counted at least ten times. The chain uses TRBV20-1 and TRBJ2-3; perhaps TRBD2 as D (5 bases). V gave up 0 bases and J gave up 3 bases, with 16 bases separating them. The CDR3 extends over 16 amino acids. Germline assignment: CDR1 DFQATT and CDR2 SNEGSKA (reference sequence). CDR3 in amino acids: CSARDSKGDRTDTQYF. For the CDR3, the DNA is TGCAGTGCTAGAGATTCTAAGGGAGATCGGACAGATACGCAGTATTTT.

The chain carries TRBV20-1 and TRBJ1-1; D remains ambiguous. Trimming pared 0 bases from V and 1 base from J, leaving 12 bases between. Germline V CDR1 and CDR2: DFQATT, SNEGSKA (reference sequence). The CDR3 covers 15 residues. The CDR3 bases are TGCAGTGCTAGAGACTTCGGTCAGGAGAACACTGAAGCTTTCTTT. As protein: CSARDFGQENTEAFF.

This clonotype was seen a few times. The gene calls are TRBV11-2 and TRBJ2-5, with D possibly TRBD1 on 6 matching bases. V lost 2 bases and J 2 bases, leaving 15 bases between the germline ends. In germline, CDR1 is SGHAT, CDR2 FQNNGV. There are 16 residues in the CDR3. In DNA form, the CDR3 reads TGTGCCAGCAGCTTACAGGGGTCACGGCGTCAAGAGACCCAGTACTTC. Amino acid sequence: CASSLQGSRRQETQYF.

The CDR3 DNA reads TGCAGTGCTAGAGATCGAGTGGAGGGGGGGACCACCGGGGAGCTGTTTTTT. As protein: CSARDRVEGGTTGELFF. The chain joins TRBV20-1 to TRBJ2-2, with a tentative D call TRBD2 (7 bases). This CDR3 is 17 amino acids long. The V and J ends lost 0 bases and 4 bases respectively, with 18 bases between them. Germline V gene data show CDR1 as DFQATT and CDR2 as SNEGSKA (reference sequence).

The chain has TRBV18 and TRBJ2-1, with D tentatively TRBD1 or TRBD2 (5 bases each). Germline V gene lookup returns CDR1 KGHSH and CDR2 LQKENI. The CDR3 covers 15 residues. The V gene lost 0 bases and the J gene lost 10 bases, with 16 bases spanning the gap. As DNA, the CDR3 is TGTGCCAGCTCACCACCGGGAGTAGGGGTGCAGGAGCAGTTCTTC. It encodes CASSPPGVGVQEQFF.